The rows below give T cell receptor beta chains drawn from one sample of a study of T cell responses to AZD1222 COVID-19 vaccine. The table came from immunoSEQ multiplex PCR; TCRdb's copy has only in-frame clones and leaves some out. Here the sample spans about 120,000 clones, 70% to 90% being singletons. The specimen comprised peripheral blood, sampled on day 0 of AZD1222 vaccination. Every receptor here comes from an adult in good health. The CDR3 runs from the conserved cysteine through the conserved F or W. A D gene is named only where the DNA matches it firmly. Clone size is shown for a subset of rows, as once, few, many or a class of expanded clone.

TRBV4-2	-	TRBJ2-2	TRBD2	CASSQATSGNTGELFF	TGTGCCAGCAGCCAAGCTACTAGCGGGAACACCGGGGAGCTGTTTTTT
TRBV7-2	-	TRBJ1-6	-	CASQTTYSPLHF	TGTGCCAGCCAAACGACCTATTCACCCCTCCACTTT
TRBV7-9	-	TRBJ1-2	-	CASSSVNYGYTF	TGTGCCAGCAGCTCAGTAAACTATGGCTACACCTTC
TRBV4-3	few	TRBJ1-1	TRBD1	CASSPGQGAEAFF	TGCGCCAGCAGCCCAGGCCAGGGGGCTGAAGCTTTCTTT
TRBV19	-	TRBJ2-2	-	CAIEGGAPGELFF	TGTGCCATTGAAGGGGGGGCCCCCGGGGAGCTGTTTTTT
TRBV29-1	-	TRBJ2-6	TRBD1	CSVSGGESGANVLTF	TGCAGCGTATCAGGGGGCGAATCTGGGGCCAACGTCCTGACTTTC
TRBV7-7	-	TRBJ2-2	TRBD2	CASSLEGGDHTGELFF	TGTGCCAGCAGCTTAGAGGGAGGGGACCACACCGGGGAGCTGTTTTTT
TRBV13	-	TRBJ2-7	TRBD2	CASSLSHLAGGGEQYF	TGTGCCAGCAGCTTAAGCCACTTAGCGGGAGGGGGCGAGCAGTACTTC
TRBV21-1	-	TRBJ2-7	-	CASSRRQGAGEQYF	TGTGCCAGCAGCAGACGACAGGGGGCGGGCGAGCAGTACTTC
TRBV5-1	-	TRBJ2-7	TRBD1	CASSLTGQRVGEQYF	TGCGCCAGCAGCTTGACGGGACAGAGGGTTGGGGAGCAGTACTTC
TRBV11-1	-	TRBJ1-1	TRBD1	CASSSGQLLEAFF	TGTGCCAGCAGCTCGGGACAGTTACTTGAAGCTTTCTTT
TRBV28	-	TRBJ1-5	TRBD1	CAVRGSNQPQHF	TGTGCCGTCAGGGGGAGCAATCAGCCCCAGCATTTT
TRBV2	-	TRBJ2-5	-	CASSAQGQETQYF	TGTGCCAGCAGTGCACAGGGACAAGAGACCCAGTACTTC
TRBV7-9	-	TRBJ2-3	TRBD2	CASSGPEASGINTDTQYF	TGTGCCAGCAGCGGCCCCGAAGCTAGCGGGATAAACACAGATACGCAGTATTTT
TRBV7-2	-	TRBJ1-1	TRBD1	CASSLWAGTGGVDTEAFF	TGTGCCAGCAGCTTATGGGCCGGGACAGGGGGCGTCGACACTGAAGCTTTCTTT
TRBV3-1/TRBV3-2	-	TRBJ2-7	-	CASSQRSRGEQYF	TGTGCCAGCAGCCAGAGATCGAGGGGCGAGCAGTACTTC
TRBV5-1	-	TRBJ1-1	-	CASSPPEGSTEAFF	TGCGCCAGCAGCCCCCCCGAGGGGAGCACTGAAGCTTTCTTT
TRBV9	-	TRBJ1-1	TRBD1	CASSFQGEDTEAFF	TGTGCCAGCAGCTTCCAGGGGGAGGACACTGAAGCTTTCTTT
TRBV14	-	TRBJ2-3	TRBD1	CASSQLAGQGADTQYF	TGTGCCAGCAGCCAATTGGCGGGACAGGGAGCCGATACGCAGTATTTT
TRBV30	-	TRBJ1-2	-	CAWSALGLGSYGYTF	TGTGCCTGGAGTGCCCTGGGTTTAGGGTCCTATGGCTACACCTTC
TRBV19	-	TRBJ1-3	-	CASSIQGLSTGNTIYF	TGTGCCAGTAGTATACAGGGGCTATCTACTGGAAACACCATATATTTT
TRBV18	-	TRBJ1-5	TRBD1	CASSAGTGIQPQHF	TGTGCCAGCTCGGCCGGGACAGGGATTCAGCCCCAGCATTTT
TRBV6-5	-	TRBJ2-7	-	CASSYTTRNYEQYF	TGTGCCAGCAGTTATACGACACGTAACTACGAGCAGTACTTC
TRBV28	-	TRBJ1-6	TRBD1	CASSSGQNYNSPLHF	TGTGCCAGCAGTTCGGGACAGAACTATAATTCACCCCTCCACTTT
TRBV12-2	few	TRBJ1-4	-	CASRLARAENEKLFF	TGTGCAAGTCGCTTAGCGCGGGCAGAGAATGAAAAACTGTTTTTT
TRBV6-5	-	TRBJ1-1	TRBD1	CASSSTGDGTEAFF	TGTGCCAGCAGCTCGACAGGGGATGGCACTGAAGCTTTCTTT
TRBV4-3	-	TRBJ1-1	-	CASSQTLDRRSTEAFF	TGCGCCAGCAGCCAAACCCTCGACAGGAGAAGCACTGAAGCTTTCTTT
TRBV27	-	TRBJ2-7	-	CASSLMTNAFHEQYF	TGTGCCAGCAGTTTAATGACAAACGCATTCCACGAGCAGTACTTC
TRBV7-9	-	TRBJ2-7	TRBD1	CASSSKSGTGQAYEQYF	TGTGCCAGCAGTTCAAAGAGTGGGACAGGTCAGGCCTACGAGCAGTACTTC
TRBV5-1	-	TRBJ1-6	-	CASSLASRTVYNSPLHF	TGCGCCAGCAGCTTGGCCTCGCGGACAGTTTATAATTCACCCCTCCACTTT
TRBV5-1	once	TRBJ1-1	TRBD1	CASEQGQGGNTEAFF	TGCGCCAGCGAACAGGGACAGGGGGGGAACACTGAAGCTTTCTTT
TRBV5-1	-	TRBJ2-3	TRBD1	CASREGTDYTDTQYF	TGCGCCAGCAGAGAAGGGACAGATTACACAGATACGCAGTATTTT
TRBV5-4	few	TRBJ2-7	TRBD1	CASSRTGSSYEQYF	TGTGCCAGCAGCCGGACAGGGAGCTCCTACGAGCAGTACTTC
TRBV9	-	TRBJ2-5	-	CASSPATGHQETQYF	TGTGCCAGCAGCCCAGCCACAGGCCACCAAGAGACCCAGTACTTC
TRBV12-5	-	TRBJ2-7	-	CASGLRTGVRYEQYF	TGTGCTAGTGGTTTGAGAACAGGCGTTCGCTACGAGCAGTACTTC
TRBV14	-	TRBJ2-3	TRBD2	CASSRTRGQRGATDTQYF	TGTGCCAGCAGCCGGACGAGAGGTCAGCGGGGGGCCACAGATACGCAGTATTTT
TRBV4-1	-	TRBJ2-7	-	CASSRGLTQAYEQYF	TGCGCCAGCAGTCGCGGTCTGACCCAGGCCTACGAGCAGTACTTC